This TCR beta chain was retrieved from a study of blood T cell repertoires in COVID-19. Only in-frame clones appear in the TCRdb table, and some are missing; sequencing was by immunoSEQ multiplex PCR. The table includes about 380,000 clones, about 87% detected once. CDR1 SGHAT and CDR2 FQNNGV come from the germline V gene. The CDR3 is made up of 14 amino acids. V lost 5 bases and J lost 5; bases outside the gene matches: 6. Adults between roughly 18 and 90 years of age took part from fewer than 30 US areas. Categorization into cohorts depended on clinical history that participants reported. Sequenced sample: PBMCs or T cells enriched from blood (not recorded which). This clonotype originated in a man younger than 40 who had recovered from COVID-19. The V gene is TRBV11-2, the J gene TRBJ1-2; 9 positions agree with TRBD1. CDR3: CASSRMDRGYGYTF. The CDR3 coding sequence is TGTGCCAGCAGCCGGATGGACAGGGGTTATGGCTACACCTTC.